This TCR beta chain was obtained from a study of beta chain features in type 1 diabetes. The trim removed 4 bases at V and 5 bases at J, leaving 3 bases unmatched. The germline CDR1 and CDR2 sequences are WSHSY and SAAADI. CDR3 size: 14 residues. All of the isolated RNA was reverse transcribed, so expressed TCRB transcripts were sequenced. Assay used: immunoSEQ multiplex PCR; TCRdb lists only in-frame clones, some missing. The sample holds around 170,000 clones; approximately 9% are singletons and the top ten take less than 3%. Notes on the study in general: Sequencing used cDNA, and cells with high TCR expression could therefore be over-represented. Whether HLA type affects TCRB rearrangement stayed undetermined in the present work.

This clone has more than one count but fewer than ten. As yet, its antigen is unknown. The rearrangement links TRBV10-2 to TRBJ2-5, with 11 bases that match TRBD2. This clonotype originated in a woman aged 18-30 years in good health. Sequencing was done on a sample of central memory CD4+ T cells from blood. DNA for the CDR3: TGCGCCAGCAGTGGACTAGCGGGACAGGAGACCCAGTACTTC. Protein product: CASSGLAGQETQYF.